These 15 T cell receptor beta chains were sequenced from one sample in a study of cytomegalovirus exposure and HLA in healthy donors. The method was immunoSEQ multiplex PCR; TCRdb's version includes in-frame clones alone and lacks a portion of them. There are about 130,000 clones in the sample; 80% to 90% occur only once, and about 6.6% lies in the top ten. The specimen was PBMCs. The receptors come from a woman in her twenties or thirties in good health and CMV-seropositive.

The chain recombines TRBV19 with TRBJ1-5; no definite D call. CDR1 LNHDA and CDR2 SQIVND come from the germline V gene (reference sequence). V shed 3 bases and J shed 6 bases, with 12 bases lying between them. This CDR3 has 14 amino acids. The CDR3 loop reads CASSILGDGQPQHF. DNA for the CDR3: TGTGCCAGTAGTATCTTGGGAGACGGTCAGCCCCAGCATTTT.

This clone is a singleton in its sample. J is TRBJ2-5 and V is TRBV5-6, with a possible D match to TRBD1 (5 bases). The CDR3 runs to 16 residues. The V gene lost 0 bases and the J gene lost 1 base, with 13 bases spanning the gap. Looked up from germline, CDR1 is SGHDT and CDR2 is YYEEEE. The CDR3 region is CASSLASRTRQETQYF. The DNA for the CDR3 is TGTGCCAGCAGCTTGGCCTCTCGGACACGCCAAGAGACCCAGTACTTC.

This chain uses TRBV29-1 with TRBJ1-1; 9 nucleotides match TRBD1. The germline V gene encodes CDR1 SQVTM and CDR2 ANQGSEA. V dropped 5 bases and J dropped 11; count of bases not matched to a gene: 9. This CDR3 spans 12 amino acids. CDR3 residues: CSVRDRVVSAFF. In DNA, the CDR3 is TGCAGCGTTCGGGACAGGGTGGTCTCGGCTTTCTTT.

The chain carries TRBV27 and TRBJ1-4; the match to TRBD1 covers 12 bases. The CDR3 spans 16 residues. The ends lost 10 bases at V and 6 bases at J; junction bases unmatched: 12. Looked up from germline, CDR1 is MNHEY and CDR2 is SMNVEV (reference sequence). The CDR3 DNA reads TGTGCCACCCCGGGACAGGGGGCTGGTGGGGATGAAAAACTGTTTTTT. Its protein product is CATPGQGAGGDEKLFF.

This clone was seen many times. The chain has TRBV30 and TRBJ1-5; TRBD1 might be the D (6 bases). The CDR3 spans 18 residues. CDR1 and CDR2 from the germline V gene are GTSNPN and SVGIG (reference sequence). Trimming cost V 7 bases and J 5 bases, with 30 bases left between them. The CDR3 reads CASLPSSGTSYSDQPQHF. The CDR3 nucleotides read TGTGCCTCTCTCCCTTCTTCCGGGACAAGTTACTCTGATCAGCCCCAGCATTTT.

This chain joins TRBV19 and TRBJ1-2; D remains unclear. There are 14 residues in the CDR3. Trimming stripped 3 bases from V and 4 bases from J, with 12 bases between. CDR1 and CDR2 (germline): LNHDA, SQIVND (reference sequence). The DNA for the CDR3 is TGTGCCAGTAGTATGGGCCGCTTTTCCTATGGCTACACCTTC. This gives the protein CASSMGRFSYGYTF.

The chain carries TRBV19 and TRBJ1-5, with TRBD1 as a possible D gene (5 bases). CDR1 is LNHDA and CDR2 is SQIVND in the germline V gene (reference sequence). Trimming pared 3 bases from V and 6 bases from J, leaving 15 bases between. The CDR3 is made up of 15 amino acids. The CDR3 nucleotides read TGTGCCAGTAGTATGGGCAGGGAAAGGACTCAGCCCCAGCATTTT. It specifies CASSMGRERTQPQHF.

This clone was seen only once. This chain uses TRBV6-5 with TRBJ1-4, with D tentatively TRBD1 (6 bases). This CDR3 comprises 15 residues. Trimming took 5 bases from V and 4 from J, leaving 14 bases between them. CDR1 is MNHEY, CDR2 SVGAGI, per germline. CDR3 DNA: TGTGCCAGCAGTGCCCGGGGGGCATTTAATGAAAAACTGTTTTTT. Protein: CASSARGAFNEKLFF.

The chain joins TRBV7-6 to TRBJ1-2, with TRBD1 matching 7 bases. Germline loops: CDR1 SGHVS, CDR2 FNYEAQ. Trimming at V came to 7 bases and at J to 5 bases, leaving 7 bases not matched to a gene. There are 13 residues in the CDR3. CDR3 sequence (DNA): TGTGCCAGCACCCCAGGGGGACAGTATGGCTACACCTTC. Encoded protein: CASTPGGQYGYTF. Full variable domain (remainder filled in from reference TRBV7-6 and TRBJ1-2): GAGVSQSPRYKVTKRGQDVALRCDPISGHVSLYWYRQALGQGPEFLTYFNYEAQQDKSGLPNDRFSAERPEGSISTLTIQRTEQRDSAMYRCASTPGGQYGYTFGSGTRLTVV.

The genes are TRBV28 and TRBJ2-7; D might be TRBD1 (6 bases). Germline-derived CDR1 and CDR2 are MDHEN and SYDVKM. This CDR3 is built from 14 residues. V was clipped by 5 bases and J by 4 bases, with 15 bases between them. CDR3 DNA sequence: TGTGCCAGCAGTGCCCCCCGGGACATTTACGAGCAGTACTTC. Its protein is CASSAPRDIYEQYF. Combining the CDR3 with reference TRBV28 and TRBJ2-7 gives the whole variable domain DVKVTQSSRYLVKRTGEKVFLECVQDMDHENMFWYRQDPGLGLRLIYFSYDVKMKEKGDIPEGYSVSREKKERFSLILESASTNQTSMYLCASSAPRDIYEQYFGPGTRLTVT.

V is TRBV4-1 and J is TRBJ2-2; 10 bases map to TRBD2. This CDR3 contains 15 residues. With 6 bases clipped from V and 9 bases from J, the junction kept 10 bases outside the gene matches. CDR1 MGHRA and CDR2 YSYEKL come from the germline V gene. CDR3 DNA sequence: TGCGCCAGCAGAGAACTAGCGGGATCCCTCCGGGAGCTGTTTTTT. Its protein is CASRELAGSLRELFF.

The chain joins TRBV4-1 to TRBJ2-2; a possible D gene is TRBD1 (6 bases). The CDR3 has 17 amino acids. Germline assignment: CDR1 MGHRA and CDR2 YSYEKL. V was trimmed by 3 bases and J by 6 bases, leaving 20 bases between them. CDR3 amino acids: CASSHRTFRGKPGELFF. As DNA, the CDR3 is TGCGCCAGCAGCCATCGAACCTTCAGGGGTAAACCCGGGGAGCTGTTTTTT.

The chain employs TRBV2 and TRBJ2-3; 10 positions agree with TRBD1. The V gene's germline CDR1 is SNHLY and CDR2 FYNNEI. After removal of 8 bases from V and 3 bases from J, the junction contained 5 bases not matched to a gene. The CDR3 has 14 amino acids. CDR3 in amino acids: CASLDRGVTDTQYF. CDR3 in DNA: TGTGCCAGCCTGGACAGGGGGGTAACAGATACGCAGTATTTT.

The V gene is TRBV13, the J gene TRBJ2-5; perhaps TRBD2 as D (6 bases). Germline V gene data show CDR1 as PRHDT and CDR2 as FYEKMQ (reference sequence). V was pared by 5 bases and J by 1 base, with 14 bases between. The CDR3 contains 15 residues. The CDR3 region is CASSQAGTFQETQYF. The CDR3 bases are TGTGCCAGCAGCCAGGCGGGGACCTTCCAAGAGACCCAGTACTTC. Using reference TRBV13 and TRBJ2-5 for the parts outside the CDR3, the full variable domain is AAGVIQSPRHLIKEKRETATLKCYPIPRHDTVYWYQQGPGQDPQFLISFYEKMQSDKGSIPDRFSAQQFSDYHSELNMSSLELGDSALYFCASSQAGTFQETQYFGPGTRLLVL.

The chain employs TRBV10-2 and TRBJ2-5; 10 bases are shared with TRBD2. Germline CDR1 and CDR2: WSHSY and SAAADI. The trim removed 0 bases at V and 5 bases at J, leaving 9 bases unmatched. This CDR3 is 17 amino acids long. The CDR3 protein is CASSESQIAGGRETQYF. The CDR3 DNA follows: TGCGCCAGCAGTGAGTCCCAGATAGCGGGAGGACGGGAGACCCAGTACTTC.